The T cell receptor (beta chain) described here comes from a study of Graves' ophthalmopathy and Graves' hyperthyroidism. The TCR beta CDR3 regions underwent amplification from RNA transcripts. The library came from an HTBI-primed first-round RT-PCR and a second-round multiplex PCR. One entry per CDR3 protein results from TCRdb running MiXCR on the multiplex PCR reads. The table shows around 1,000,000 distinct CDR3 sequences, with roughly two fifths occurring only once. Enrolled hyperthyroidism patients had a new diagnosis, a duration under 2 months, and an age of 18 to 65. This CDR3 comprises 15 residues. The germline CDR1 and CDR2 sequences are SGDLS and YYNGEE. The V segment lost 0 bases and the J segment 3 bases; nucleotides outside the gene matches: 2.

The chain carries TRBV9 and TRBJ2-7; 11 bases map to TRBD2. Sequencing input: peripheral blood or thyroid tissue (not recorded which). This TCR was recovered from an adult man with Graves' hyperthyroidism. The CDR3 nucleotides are TGTGCCAGCAGCGTAGTTGGGACTAGCGGCTACGAGCAGTACTTC. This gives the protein CASSVVGTSGYEQYF.